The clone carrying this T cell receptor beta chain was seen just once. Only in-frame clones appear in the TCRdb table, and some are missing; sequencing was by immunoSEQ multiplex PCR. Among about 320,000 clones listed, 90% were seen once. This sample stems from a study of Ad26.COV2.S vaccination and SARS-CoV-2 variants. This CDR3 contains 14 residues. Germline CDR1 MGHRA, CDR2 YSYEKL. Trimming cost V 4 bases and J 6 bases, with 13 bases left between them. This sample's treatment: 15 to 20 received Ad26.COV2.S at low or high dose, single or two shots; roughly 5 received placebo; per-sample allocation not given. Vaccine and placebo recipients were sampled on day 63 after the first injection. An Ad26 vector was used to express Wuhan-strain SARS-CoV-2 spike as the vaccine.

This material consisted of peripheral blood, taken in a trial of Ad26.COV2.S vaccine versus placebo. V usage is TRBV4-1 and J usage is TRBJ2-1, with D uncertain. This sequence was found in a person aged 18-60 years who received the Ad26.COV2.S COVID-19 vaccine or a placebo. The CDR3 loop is CASSLVASRNEQFF. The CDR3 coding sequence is TGCGCCAGCAGCCTAGTGGCCTCCCGCAATGAGCAGTTCTTC.